The rows below give T cell receptor beta chains drawn from one sample of a study of OX40 agonist ivuxolimab in advanced cancers. Repertoires were generated with immunoSEQ multiplex PCR, while TCRdb's copy carries only in-frame clones and drops some. The repertoire holds roughly 64,000 clones, with 80% to 95% as singletons. The sequenced sample was CD4+ or CD8+ T cells sorted from blood, obtained in a trial of the OX40 agonist ivuxolimab. These receptor sequences come from an adult with an advanced solid tumor such as melanoma, head and neck, liver or kidney cancer. Each CDR3 is given with its conserved first and last residue. A D gene is named only where the DNA matches it firmly. The size entry is marked missing in some rows and otherwise reads once, few, many or a size class.

TRBD2	TRBV11-3	TRBJ2-1	NA	CASSRDGTSGKNEQFF	TGTGCCAGCAGCAGAGACGGGACTAGCGGGAAGAATGAGCAGTTCTTC
TRBD2	TRBV6-5	TRBJ2-1	NA	CASSYSRTSGGNEQFF	TGTGCCAGCAGTTACTCAAGGACTAGCGGTGGGAATGAGCAGTTCTTC
TRBD1	TRBV23-1	TRBJ1-5	once	CASSQTLRDRDNQPQHF	TGCGCCAGCAGTCAAACGTTGAGGGACAGGGATAATCAGCCCCAGCATTTT
TRBD2	TRBV7-7	TRBJ2-3	NA	CASSLTSGSPPDTQYF	TGTGCCAGCAGCCTGACTAGCGGGAGTCCCCCAGATACGCAGTATTTT
NA	TRBV27	TRBJ2-7	NA	CASRGEIFAGKQYF	TGTGCCAGCAGGGGAGAGATTTTCGCGGGCAAGCAGTACTTC
NA	TRBV5-5	TRBJ2-7	NA	CASSFIQDYEQYF	TGTGCCAGCAGCTTTATTCAGGACTACGAGCAGTACTTC
NA	TRBV11-2	TRBJ1-2	NA	CASSLESVKGLGYGYTF	TGTGCCAGCAGCTTAGAGAGTGTGAAGGGGTTGGGCTATGGCTACACCTTC
NA	TRBV7-8	TRBJ2-3	NA	CASSLVTVMDTQYF	TGTGCCAGCAGCTTAGTAACCGTGATGGATACGCAGTATTTT
NA	TRBV6-6	TRBJ2-3	few	CASTPPGTDTQYF	TGTGCCAGCACCCCGCCCGGCACAGATACGCAGTATTTT
TRBD1	TRBV19	TRBJ1-5	NA	CASSATGGNQPQHF	TGTGCCAGTAGTGCGACAGGGGGTAATCAGCCCCAGCATTTT
TRBD1	TRBV27	TRBJ2-3	once	CASSPNADRRSTDTQYF	TGTGCCAGCAGTCCCAATGCGGACAGGAGGAGCACAGATACGCAGTATTTT
NA	TRBV7-9	TRBJ2-7	NA	CASSFTGYEQYF	TGTGCCAGCAGCTTCACCGGCTACGAGCAGTACTTC
TRBD1	TRBV18	TRBJ1-3	NA	CASSHGQGSSGNTIYF	TGTGCCAGCTCACACGGACAGGGATCGTCTGGAAACACCATATATTTT
NA	TRBV18	TRBJ2-3	NA	CASSGAGKDTQYF	TGTGCCAGCTCCGGGGCGGGAAAGGATACGCAGTATTTT
TRBD2	TRBV11-3	TRBJ2-5	NA	CASSLRWGGQETQYF	TGTGCCAGCAGCTTACGGTGGGGGGGTCAGGAGACCCAGTACTTC
TRBD1	TRBV5-5	TRBJ1-2	NA	CASSREGQGAWGYTF	TGTGCCAGCAGCAGAGAAGGACAGGGGGCGTGGGGCTACACCTTC
NA	TRBV6-4	TRBJ1-2	NA	CASMTLKYAYGHYGYTF	TGTGCCAGCATGACACTCAAGTACGCCTACGGGCACTATGGCTACACCTTC
NA	TRBV4-1	TRBJ2-1	NA	CASSQDDRKQNEQFF	TGCGCCAGCAGCCAAGATGATAGGAAGCAGAATGAGCAGTTCTTC
TRBD1	TRBV6-5	TRBJ1-5	NA	CASSYTGAHQPQHF	TGTGCCAGCAGTTATACAGGGGCCCATCAGCCCCAGCATTTT
TRBD2	TRBV11-3	TRBJ2-5	once	CASSLGLAGEGQETQYF	TGTGCCAGCAGCCTCGGACTAGCGGGAGAGGGGCAAGAGACCCAGTACTTC
NA	TRBV21-1	TRBJ2-4	NA	CASRPGLAGGYMVVIQYF	TGTGCCAGCAGGCCCGGACTAGCGGGAGGGTATATGGTGGTCATTCAGTACTTC
TRBD1	TRBV7-8	TRBJ2-7	NA	CASRKGQAYEQYF	TGTGCCAGCAGAAAGGGACAGGCCTACGAGCAGTACTTC
TRBD1	TRBV30	TRBJ1-6	once	CAWSAGTDYSPLHF	TGTGCCTGGAGTGCCGGGACAGATTATTCACCCCTCCACTTT
NA	TRBV30	TRBJ2-7	once	CAWSRREAGGDEQYF	TGTGCCTGGAGTAGGCGGGAGGCAGGGGGAGACGAGCAGTACTTC
NA	TRBV7-2	TRBJ1-1	NA	CASSPRVRTEAFF	TGTGCCAGCAGCCCCAGGGTTCGCACTGAAGCTTTCTTT
NA	TRBV19	TRBJ2-2	NA	CASTRGATGELFF	TGTGCCAGTACTCGGGGGGCGACCGGGGAGCTGTTTTTT
NA	TRBV7-9	TRBJ1-1	NA	CASSSDRLTEAFF	TGTGCCAGCAGCTCCGACAGACTCACTGAAGCTTTCTTT
NA	TRBV9	TRBJ1-2	NA	CASSAEGGYGYTF	TGTGCCAGCAGCGCCGAGGGAGGCTATGGCTACACCTTC
NA	TRBV11-3	TRBJ2-3	NA	CASSFEGGGEDTQYF	TGTGCCAGCAGCTTCGAGGGAGGGGGAGAGGATACGCAGTATTTT
NA	TRBV5-4	TRBJ1-6	NA	CASSLISEPLHF	TGTGCCAGCAGCTTAATTTCGGAACCTCTCCACTTT
TRBD2	TRBV6-5	TRBJ2-1	NA	CASSLAGTSGNEQFF	TGTGCCAGCAGCCTCGCCGGGACTAGCGGGAATGAGCAGTTCTTC
NA	TRBV10-3	TRBJ2-7	NA	CAISESAPRGASYEQYF	TGTGCCATCAGTGAGTCCGCTCCCAGAGGGGCCTCCTACGAGCAGTACTTC
TRBD1	TRBV6-5	TRBJ1-4	NA	CASSTGTASEKLFF	TGTGCCAGCAGCACCGGGACAGCAAGCGAAAAACTGTTTTTT
NA	TRBV18	TRBJ1-3	once	CASSEDTIYF	TGTGCCAGCTCAGAGGACACCATATATTTT
TRBD1	TRBV30	TRBJ2-7	NA	CACSDTGQGSHF	TGTGCCTGCTCCGACACGGGACAGGGGTCGCACTTC
NA	TRBV27	TRBJ1-4	NA	CASQKNEKLFF	TGTGCCAGCCAGAAGAATGAAAAACTGTTTTTT
NA	TRBV19	TRBJ2-1	NA	CASSDQRDNEQFF	TGTGCCAGTAGTGACCAGCGGGACAATGAGCAGTTCTTC
NA	TRBV5-1	TRBJ1-1	NA	CASSPVGSNTEAFF	TGCGCCAGCAGCCCGGTAGGCAGTAACACTGAAGCTTTCTTT
NA	TRBV30	TRBJ1-3	NA	CAWSFQGNTIYF	TGTGCCTGGAGTTTCCAAGGAAACACCATATATTTT
TRBD1	TRBV6-5	TRBJ1-1	NA	CASSYRIQGDTEAFF	TGTGCCAGCAGTTACCGTATACAGGGGGACACTGAAGCTTTCTTT
NA	TRBV7-8	TRBJ1-6	NA	CASSLEGSFNSPLHF	TGTGCCAGCAGCTTAGAGGGCAGTTTTAATTCACCCCTCCACTTT
NA	TRBV7-6	TRBJ2-5	NA	CASSHSPSGGGETQYF	TGTGCCAGCAGCCATTCCCCTAGCGGAGGGGGAGAGACCCAGTACTTC
TRBD1	TRBV7-9	TRBJ1-1	NA	CASSRTGQNTEAFF	TGTGCCAGCAGCCGGACAGGGCAGAACACTGAAGCTTTCTTT
TRBD1	TRBV5-6	TRBJ1-2	NA	CASSLLQGALNYGYTF	TGTGCCAGCAGCTTGTTACAGGGGGCTTTGAACTATGGCTACACCTTC
NA	TRBV2	TRBJ2-7	NA	CASRPLSYEQYF	TGTGCCAGCAGGCCTCTGTCCTACGAGCAGTACTTC
NA	TRBV6-5	TRBJ1-6	NA	CASTSGVGSPLHF	TGTGCCAGCACTTCAGGGGTAGGATCACCCCTCCACTTT
NA	TRBV28	TRBJ2-5	once	CASSHYPQETQYF	TGTGCCAGCAGCCATTACCCCCAAGAGACCCAGTACTTC
TRBD2	TRBV6-5	TRBJ2-5	NA	CASSYSGTSVQETQYF	TGTGCCAGCAGTTACTCAGGGACTAGCGTTCAAGAGACCCAGTACTTC
NA	TRBV12-2	TRBJ1-4	NA	CASRSESLATNEKLFF	TGTGCAAGTCGCTCAGAAAGCCTCGCGACTAATGAAAAACTGTTTTTT
TRBD2	TRBV19	TRBJ2-7	NA	CASSTLAGAYEQYF	TGTGCCAGTAGTACTCTAGCGGGAGCTTACGAGCAGTACTTC
NA	TRBV15	TRBJ2-1	NA	CATSRDRGDEQFF	TGTGCCACCAGCAGAGATCGGGGAGACGAGCAGTTCTTC